This TCR beta chain was documented in a study of radiotherapy plus CTLA-4 blockade in lung cancer. Focal radiation plus CTLA-4 blockade with ipilimumab was given to patients with chemo-refractory metastatic non-small-cell lung cancer. Produced via immunoSEQ multiplex PCR; TCRdb's table is partial and in-frame only. The sample lists 45,000 to 55,000 clones, approximately 80% occurring once. The CDR3 contains 13 residues. The germline CDR1 and CDR2 sequences are ENHRY and SYGVKD. V dropped 6 bases and J dropped 2 bases, with 7 bases sitting between them. The sample in question was peripheral blood, obtained from a patient treated with radiotherapy plus ipilimumab. This chain uses TRBV10-3 with TRBJ2-2; no definite D call. The TCR comes from a human donor with non-small cell lung cancer who had a partial response to radiotherapy plus ipilimumab. DNA of the CDR3: TGTGCCATCAGCGCTACCAACACCGGGGAGCTGTTTTTT. Amino acid sequence: CAISATNTGELFF.